The clone carrying this T cell receptor beta chain was counted many times. Its antigen is as yet unknown. The record originates from a study of T-cell reconstitution after alpha-beta-depleted transplantation in children. Study-level points and caveats: There were reportedly several hundred expanded graft clones from which alpha-beta T cells came about two months after transplant. T-cell counts and diversity were attributed mostly to newly produced T cells one year after transplant.

During its preparation, the TCRbeta library received unique molecular identifiers. TCRdb used MiXCR to reprocess the PCR reads, holding one entry per CDR3 protein. This table holds approximately 500,000 distinct CDR3 sequences, roughly a tenth found once. The CDR3 covers 16 residues. Germline V gives CDR1 SGHVS, CDR2 FNYEAQ. Trimming at V came to 1 base and at J to 7 bases, leaving 9 bases not matched to a gene. Sequenced material: PBMCs, taken before TCRalphabeta/CD19-depleted stem cell transplant. The chain couples TRBV7-6 to TRBJ1-4, with 7 nucleotides matching TRBD1. The sequence came from a child aged 2-15 years with inherited bone marrow failure, due to receive a stem cell transplant. The CDR3 is CASSLVATGYGEKLFF. The CDR3 DNA sequence: TGTGCCAGCAGCTTAGTCGCGACAGGGTATGGTGAAAAACTGTTTTTT.